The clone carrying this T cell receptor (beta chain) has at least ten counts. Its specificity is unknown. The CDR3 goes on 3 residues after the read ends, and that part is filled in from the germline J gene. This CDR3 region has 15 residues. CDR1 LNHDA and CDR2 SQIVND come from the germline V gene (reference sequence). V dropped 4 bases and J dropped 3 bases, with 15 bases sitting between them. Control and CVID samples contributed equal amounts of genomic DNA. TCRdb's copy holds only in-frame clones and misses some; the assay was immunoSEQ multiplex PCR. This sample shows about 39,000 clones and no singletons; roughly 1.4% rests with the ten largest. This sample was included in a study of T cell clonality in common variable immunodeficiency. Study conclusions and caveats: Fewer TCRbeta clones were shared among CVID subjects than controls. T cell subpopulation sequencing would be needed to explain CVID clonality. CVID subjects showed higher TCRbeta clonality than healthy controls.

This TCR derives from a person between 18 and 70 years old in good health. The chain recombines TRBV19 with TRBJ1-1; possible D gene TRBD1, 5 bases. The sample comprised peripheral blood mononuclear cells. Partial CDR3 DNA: TGTGCCAGTAGTAAGGGGCGGGGAGAGGACACTGAA. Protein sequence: CASSKGRGEDTE. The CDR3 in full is CASSKGRGEDTEAFF.